This TCR beta chain was recovered during a study of T cells in Graves' hyperthyroidism and ophthalmopathy. Study-wide findings and caveats: In blood, most of the thyroid clonotypes expanded above 0.001 were also present.

Orbital computed tomography and thyroid ultrasound, together with serum TRAb and thyroxine and clinical symptoms, were used for diagnoses. CDR1 and CDR2 from the germline V gene are DFQATT and SNEGSKA (reference sequence). This CDR3 spans 18 amino acids. RNA transcripts served as the template for amplifying TCR beta CDR3 regions. RT-PCR in the first round (using the HTBI primer set) targeted the TCR CDR3. TCRdb used MiXCR to reprocess the multiplex PCR reads, holding one entry per CDR3 protein. Seen here are more than 500,000 distinct CDR3 sequences, 35% to 55% observed once, and the top ten hold under 20%. On this clonotype itself: Its antigen remains unknown. One end of the junction varies from germline; a read error may be responsible.

This sequence originates from an adult woman with Graves' disease, either hyperthyroidism or ophthalmopathy (not recorded which). The chain recombines TRBV20-1 with TRBJ2-5; the match to TRBD2 covers 8 bases. Sequences were obtained from peripheral blood or thyroid tissue (not recorded which). The CDR3 coding sequence is TGCAGTGCTCAGGGCCCGGCGGGGGGCAGGAGCACTGAAGAGTCCCAGTACTTC. The encoded protein is CSAQGPAGGRSTEESQYF.